One sample yielded the 3 T cell receptor beta chains listed below, sequenced in a study of cytomegalovirus exposure and HLA in healthy donors. PCR primers comprised 60 Vbeta and 13 Jbeta primers. Sequenced by immunoSEQ multiplex PCR; TCRdb stores in-frame clones only, minus some. There are 150,000 to 200,000 clones in the sample; about 65% occur only once, and approximately 1.5% lies in the top ten. The sequencing sample was made of PBMCs. The receptor set was obtained from a girl aged 10 to 17 in good health and CMV-seronegative.

The rearrangement links TRBV27 to TRBJ2-7; D gene uncertain. Trimming shortened V by 6 bases and J by 3 bases, and 12 bases separated the two germline ends. Germline CDR1 is MNHEY and CDR2 is SMNVEV (reference sequence). This CDR3 spans 13 amino acids. The CDR3 reads CASSASSGYEQYF. As DNA, the CDR3 is TGTGCCAGCAGCGCCTCATCCGGCTACGAGCAGTACTTC.

Notes on this clone: At one boundary the junction diverges from the germline segment, which might be a read error. J is TRBJ2-5 and V is TRBV7-9; the match to TRBD2 covers 11 bases. Germline V gene data show CDR1 as SEHNR and CDR2 as FQNEAQ (reference sequence). This CDR3 contains 15 residues. CDR3 DNA: TGTGCCAGCAGCATAGCGGGGGGGATGGTAGAGACCCAGTACTTC. Its translation: CASSIAGGMVETQYF.

The chain is built from TRBV19 and TRBJ1-1; D might be TRBD1 (5 bases). V was shortened by 4 bases and J by 6 bases, with 12 bases between the two germline ends. The CDR3 contains 13 residues. Germline loops: CDR1 LNHDA, CDR2 SQIVND (reference sequence). The CDR3, as DNA: TGTGCCAGTAGTACGACCCGGGACTCTGAAGCTTTCTTT. Protein product: CASSTTRDSEAFF.